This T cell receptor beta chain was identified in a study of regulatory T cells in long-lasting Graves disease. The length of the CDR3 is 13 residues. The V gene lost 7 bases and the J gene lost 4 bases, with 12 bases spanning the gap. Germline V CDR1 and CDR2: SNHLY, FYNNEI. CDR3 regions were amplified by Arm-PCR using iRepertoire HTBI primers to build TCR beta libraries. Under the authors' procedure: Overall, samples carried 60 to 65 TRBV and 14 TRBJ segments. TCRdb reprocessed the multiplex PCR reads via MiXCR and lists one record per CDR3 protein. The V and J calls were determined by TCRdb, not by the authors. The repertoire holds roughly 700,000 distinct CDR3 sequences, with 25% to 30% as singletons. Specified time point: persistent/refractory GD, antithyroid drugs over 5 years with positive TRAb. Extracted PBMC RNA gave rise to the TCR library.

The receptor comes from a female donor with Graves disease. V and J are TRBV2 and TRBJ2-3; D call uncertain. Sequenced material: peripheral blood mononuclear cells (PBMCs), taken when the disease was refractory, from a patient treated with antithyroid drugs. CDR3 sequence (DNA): TGTGCCAGCACCGGAACGAGCCCAGATACGCAGTATTTT. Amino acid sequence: CASTGTSPDTQYF.